This section outlines one T cell receptor beta chain sequence together with its context. What it recognizes is unknown. The assay was immunoSEQ multiplex PCR, and TCRdb's table has in-frame clones only and misses some. The sample has over 8,500 clones, 60% to 85% seen once. This record comes from a study of early stage breast cancer tumors. Study at large: Roughly 10-fold was the mean read coverage per sample. The study, taken as a whole, reports: Compared with adjacent normal breast, tumors showed about 2.5-fold denser, more clonal T cells. Most shared enriched TCRB sequences were commonly generated ones.

V gave up 2 bases and J gave up 3 bases; unmatched junction bases: 6. This CDR3 contains 16 residues. CDR1 is SGHRS, CDR2 YFSETQ, per germline. The TCR originated in a person aged 35 to 50 with breast cancer. The J gene is TRBJ1-4, the V gene TRBV5-1; the match to TRBD1 covers 8 bases. The sample taken for sequencing was normal breast tissue next to the tumor. The CDR3 region has the DNA TGCGCCAGCAGCTTAATACCGGGACAGGCTAATGAAAAACTGTTTTTT. Translation gives CASSLIPGQANEKLFF.